Following are 21 T cell receptor beta chains from one sample sequenced in a study of Ad26.COV2.S vaccination and SARS-CoV-2 variants (dated by TCRdb to the early 2020s). What the treatment or condition label conveys for this sample: over 15 received Ad26.COV2.S at low or high dose, single or two shots; 5 received placebo; per-sample allocation not given. Repertoires of vaccine and placebo recipients were sequenced from samples collected on day 63 after the first injection. To prepare the library, the immunoSEQ multiplex PCR assay was applied. What TCRdb holds here is the immuneACCESS table cut down to in-frame rearrangements. Part of the clones is not present; checked against another copy, under half of the missing clones reflect an unresolved V gene, and the others are unexplained. Recorded for this sample are 300,000 to 350,000 clones; about 82% of them occurred a single time. The biggest ten clones account for 1.9% of the sample.

The sequenced sample was peripheral blood, obtained in a trial of Ad26.COV2.S vaccine versus placebo. Source of these receptors: a person between 18 and 59 years old who received the Ad26.COV2.S COVID-19 vaccine or a placebo.

This clone is a singleton in its sample. The rearrangement links TRBV6-5 to TRBJ2-7; 9 bases line up with TRBD1. The CDR3 has 15 residues. The V and J ends lost 6 bases and 4 bases, in that order; junction bases with no gene match: 10. Germline V gene sequence: CDR1 MNHEY, CDR2 SVGAGI. The CDR3 here is CASRKQGARGYEQYF. CDR3 in DNA: TGTGCCAGCAGGAAACAGGGGGCTCGGGGTTACGAGCAGTACTTC.

The chain carries TRBV10-3 and TRBJ1-5; 9 bases are a match to TRBD1. The CDR3 runs to 15 residues. Trimming took 2 bases from V and 9 from J; bases not matched to a gene: 8. The germline V gene has CDR1 ENHRY and CDR2 SYGVKD. The CDR3 protein is CAISERDRELRPQHF. In DNA form, the CDR3 reads TGTGCCATCAGTGAGCGGGACAGGGAGCTTAGGCCCCAGCATTTT.

This clone was recorded once. The genes are TRBV6-1 and TRBJ1-5, with D maybe TRBD1 (6 bases). The CDR3 contains 14 residues. Germline V gene lookup returns CDR1 MNHNS and CDR2 SASEGT. V was cut by 1 base and J by 7 bases, with 11 bases left in between. The CDR3 spells CASSEVTGRQPQHF. The CDR3 DNA reads as TGTGCCAGCAGTGAAGTAACAGGGCGGCAGCCCCAGCATTTT.

Here the CDR3 reads CASSPWTGYGYTF. CDR3 DNA sequence: TGTGCCAGCTCACCATGGACAGGTTATGGCTACACCTTC. V and J are TRBV18 and TRBJ1-2, with 7 bases fitting TRBD1. Germline V gene lookup returns CDR1 KGHSH and CDR2 LQKENI. The V segment lost 2 bases and the J segment 5 bases; nucleotides outside the gene matches: 2. CDR3 length equals 13 residues.

Ten or more counts support this clone. This rearrangement joins TRBV5-5 to TRBJ1-2; TRBD1 might be the D (6 bases). Trimming took 0 bases from V and 4 from J, leaving 10 bases between them. The germline CDR1 and CDR2 sequences are SGHKS and YYEKEE (reference sequence). This CDR3 is 14 amino acids long. In DNA form, the CDR3 reads TGTGCCAGCAGCTTGGATGAGGGGGGCTATGGCTACACCTTC. This sequence encodes CASSLDEGGYGYTF.

The chain recombines TRBV2 with TRBJ1-2; D remains ambiguous. The CDR3 contains 13 residues. The germline CDR1 and CDR2 sequences are SNHLY and FYNNEI. V lost 1 base, J lost 1 base, and 4 bases lay in between. The CDR3 nucleotides are TGTGCCAGCAGTGAAGGCCGTAACTATGGCTACACCTTC. Protein sequence: CASSEGRNYGYTF.

V usage is TRBV29-1 and J usage is TRBJ1-2, with 10 bases aligning to TRBD1. Germline V gene sequence: CDR1 SQVTM, CDR2 ANQGSEA. The CDR3 is made up of 17 amino acids. Germline trimming cut 5 bases from V and 4 bases from J; bases unmatched to any gene: 16. The CDR3 is CSVQPRDRGFGGYGYTF. CDR3 coding DNA: TGCAGCGTTCAGCCCCGGGACAGGGGTTTTGGGGGCTATGGCTACACCTTC.

V and J are TRBV7-9 and TRBJ1-2; D might be TRBD1 (5 bases). CDR3 length: 15 residues. Trimming shortened V by 5 bases and J by 4 bases, and 17 bases separated the two germline ends. Germline V lookup: CDR1 SEHNR, CDR2 FQNEAQ (reference sequence). CDR3 sequence (DNA): TGTGCCAGCAGCGGGGTGTGGGGGGACGGCTATGGCTACACCTTC. As protein: CASSGVWGDGYGYTF.

J is TRBJ1-5 and V is TRBV3-1 (or the pseudogene TRBV3-2); tentative D call: TRBD1 (5 bases). Germline V gene lookup returns CDR1 LGHDT and CDR2 YNNKEL (reference sequence). V shed 1 base and J shed 4 bases, with 11 bases lying between them. The CDR3 is made up of 15 amino acids. For the CDR3, the DNA is TGTGCCAGCAGCCAAGGTATAGGGGAAAATCAGCCCCAGCATTTT. Translation: CASSQGIGENQPQHF.

J is TRBJ2-3 and V is TRBV4-2, with 13 bases matching TRBD2. The CDR3 loop spans 17 amino acids. J was trimmed by 2 bases and V by 3 bases; bases with no gene match: 5. Germline assignment: CDR1 LGHNA and CDR2 YNFKEQ. This chain's CDR3 is CASSQRTSGGPTDTQYF. In DNA, the CDR3 is TGTGCCAGCAGCCAGAGGACTAGCGGGGGACCCACAGATACGCAGTATTTT.

This clone showed up many times. This rearrangement joins TRBV30 to TRBJ1-2; 9 bases match TRBD1. This CDR3 has 13 amino acids. Trimming at V came to 2 bases and at J to 8 bases, leaving 6 bases not matched to a gene. In germline, CDR1 is GTSNPN, CDR2 SVGIG (reference sequence). The CDR3 loop is CAWSITGGDGYTF. CDR3 DNA sequence: TGTGCCTGGAGTATAACAGGGGGCGACGGCTACACCTTC.

Turning to this clone: One junction end disagrees with the germline gene, perhaps due to a read error. V gene TRBV4-1 combines with J gene TRBJ1-6, with TRBD1 matching 7 bases. Germline V CDR1 and CDR2: MGHRA, YSYEKL. This CDR3 is built from 15 residues. CDR3 sequence: CASTQQGHPNSPLHF. The CDR3 DNA reads TGCGCCAGCACCCAACAGGGGCACCCTAACTCACCCCTCCACTTT.

This clone was observed at least ten times. This chain links TRBV4-1 with TRBJ1-5, with 7 bases identical to TRBD1. V was clipped by 2 bases and J by 7 bases; unmatched bases: 23. The CDR3 totals 20 residues. CDR1 and CDR2 from the germline V gene are MGHRA and YSYEKL. CDR3 nucleotide sequence: TGCGCCAGCAGCCAAACGACAGGACAAAAAGGAAGGGGGCAGGGACAGCCCCAGCATTTT. As protein: CASSQTTGQKGRGQGQPQHF.

This clone was observed a few times. The chain recombines TRBV5-1 with TRBJ2-3; TRBD2 agrees at 13 bases. The length of the CDR3 is 17 residues. Per germline, CDR1 SGHRS and CDR2 YFSETQ. The trim removed 4 bases at V and 2 bases at J, leaving 7 bases unmatched. The CDR3 loop is CASSPLGLAGPTDTQYF. The DNA of the CDR3 is TGCGCCAGCAGCCCTCTGGGACTAGCGGGGCCCACAGATACGCAGTATTTT.

The chain uses TRBV18 and TRBJ2-5; TRBD1 matches at 7 bases. This CDR3 is built from 15 residues. Germline V gene lookup returns CDR1 KGHSH and CDR2 LQKENI. J was trimmed by 3 bases and V by 3 bases; bases with no gene match: 7. In DNA, the CDR3 is TGTGCCAGCTCACCCCAACAGGGGCGAGAAGAGACCCAGTACTTC. Amino acid sequence: CASSPQQGREETQYF.

This clone came up a few times. This chain joins TRBV5-1 and TRBJ2-1; weak D call: TRBD1 (6 bases). The CDR3 totals 13 residues. The ends were cut back, 4 bases at V and 7 bases at J, with 12 bases in the middle. CDR1 is SGHRS, CDR2 YFSETQ, per germline. CDR3 bases: TGCGCCAGCAGCCGCGGACAGTTTAATGAGCAGTTCTTC. This sequence encodes CASSRGQFNEQFF.

The DNA for the CDR3 is TGCAGCGTTGGCGGACAGTCCTACGAGCAGTACTTC. The encoded protein is CSVGGQSYEQYF. This rearrangement joins TRBV29-1 to TRBJ2-7; D is possibly TRBD1 (6 bases). Germline lookup yields CDR1 SQVTM and CDR2 ANQGSEA. V lost 4 bases, J lost 1 base, and 8 bases lay in between. The CDR3 runs to 12 residues.

This sequence joins TRBV18 and TRBJ1-2; tentative D call: TRBD1 (5 bases). This CDR3 region has 16 residues. Germline CDR1 KGHSH, CDR2 LQKENI. Between the trimmed V and J ends, which lost 3 bases and 2 bases, there was a span of 16 bases. CDR3: CASSPDTGPSNYGYTF. The CDR3 DNA reads TGTGCCAGCTCACCGGACACTGGCCCTAGCAACTATGGCTACACCTTC.

This rearrangement joins TRBV19 to TRBJ2-3, with no clear D. V lost 5 bases to trimming and J lost 1 base, with 13 bases between them. This CDR3 comprises 15 residues. Germline V gene sequence: CDR1 LNHDA, CDR2 SQIVND (reference sequence). The CDR3 DNA reads as TGTGCCAGTAGTCCGGGCGGCCCCGGCACAGATACGCAGTATTTT. It encodes CASSPGGPGTDTQYF.

This clone has a handful of counts. This chain uses TRBV7-3 with TRBJ2-1; perhaps D is TRBD1 or TRBD2 (5 bases each). V was pared by 5 bases and J by 4 bases, with 15 bases between. Germline assignment: CDR1 SGHTA and CDR2 FQGTGA. The CDR3 is made up of 15 amino acids. This CDR3 is CASSPTGREYNEQFF. The CDR3 DNA reads as TGTGCCAGCAGCCCGACGGGACGAGAGTACAATGAGCAGTTCTTC.

The chain has TRBV11-2 and TRBJ1-6, with D tentatively TRBD1 (5 bases). Trimming stripped 8 bases from V and 7 bases from J, with 18 bases between. CDR1 SGHAT and CDR2 FQNNGV come from the germline V gene. The CDR3 spans 15 residues. The CDR3 sequence: CASRGGWVLNSPLHF. The CDR3 region has the DNA TGTGCCAGCCGCGGGGGTTGGGTTCTAAATTCACCCCTCCACTTT. Looking up the rest from reference TRBV11-2 and TRBJ1-6 gives the full variable domain: EAGVAQSPRYKIIEKRQSVAFWCNPISGHATLYWYQQILGQGPKLLIQFQNNGVVDDSQLPKDRFSAERLKGVDSTLKIQPAKLEDSAVYLCASRGGWVLNSPLHFGNGTRLTVT.